A single sample gave rise to the 24 T cell receptor beta chains below, sequenced in a study of CD8+ T cells in alopecia areata. cDNA serving as the sequencing template came from extracted, reverse transcribed RNA. Profiled with immunoSEQ multiplex PCR; TCRdb holds only in-frame clones, not every one. The sample records fewer than 250,000 clones, under 70% being singletons. Documented treatment: oral pan-JAK inhibitor, 5-10 mg twice daily. The specimen was CD4+ T cells sorted from blood, collected at week 4, from a patient treated with tofacitinib. The source is a human donor with alopecia areata.

The chain is built from TRBV30 and TRBJ2-7; D ambiguous. The V end lost 2 bases, the J end lost 3 bases, and 8 bases lay between the germline ends. CDR1 GTSNPN and CDR2 SVGIG come from the germline V gene (reference sequence). The CDR3 length is 12 residues. Written as DNA, the CDR3 is TGTGCCTGGAGTAAAACCAACTACGAGCAGTACTTC. Translating gives CAWSKTNYEQYF.

Of note for this clone: One junction end disagrees with the germline gene, perhaps due to a read error. V gene TRBV29-1 combines with J gene TRBJ1-1; D call uncertain. The CDR3 spans 15 residues. Germline V gene sequence: CDR1 SQVTM, CDR2 ANQGSEA. Here the CDR3 reads CSVKVVRALNAEAFF. The CDR3 nucleotides are TGCAGCGTGAAGGTAGTGAGGGCACTGAACGCTGAAGCTTTCTTT.

The chain recombines TRBV29-1 with TRBJ2-7, with a tentative D call TRBD2 (5 bases). Trimming pared 6 bases from V and 3 bases from J, leaving 18 bases between. The CDR3 consists of 14 residues. The germline V gene encodes CDR1 SQVTM and CDR2 ANQGSEA. The CDR3 region is CSVREGSLIYEQYF. The CDR3 nucleotides are TGCAGCGTCCGAGAGGGAAGTCTGATCTACGAGCAGTACTTC.

This rearrangement joins TRBV5-6 to TRBJ1-2, with D possibly matching TRBD1 (5 bases). Germline loops: CDR1 SGHDT, CDR2 YYEEEE. V lost 2 bases and J lost 5, with 10 bases in between. There are 13 residues in the CDR3. For the CDR3, the DNA is TGTGCCAGCAGCTTCACACAGGCTTATGGCTACACCTTC. Its protein product is CASSFTQAYGYTF.

This clone was seen more than once but under ten times. Distinct nucleotide sequences in the sample also encode this CDR3. The chain combines TRBV7-9 with TRBJ2-3; D remains ambiguous. Trimming removed 5 bases from V and 0 bases from J, with 3 bases in between. CDR1 is SEHNR, CDR2 FQNEAQ, per germline (reference sequence). This CDR3 spans 12 amino acids. For the CDR3, the DNA is TGTGCCAGCAGCCCGAGCACAGATACGCAGTATTTT. Translating it yields CASSPSTDTQYF.

The J gene is TRBJ2-7, the V gene TRBV2, with TRBD2 matching over 7 bases. CDR1 is SNHLY and CDR2 is FYNNEI in the germline V gene. CDR3 length: 15 amino acids. With V trimmed by 6 bases and J by 3 bases, 11 bases remained unmatched. CDR3 sequence reads: CASRKEGLRIYEQYF. The DNA of the CDR3 is TGTGCCAGCAGAAAAGAGGGACTAAGAATCTACGAGCAGTACTTC.

The chain couples TRBV10-3 to TRBJ1-2; no reliable D call. V lost 3 bases and J 5 bases, leaving 10 bases between the germline ends. This CDR3 is 13 amino acids long. Germline CDR1 ENHRY, CDR2 SYGVKD. The CDR3 DNA reads as TGTGCCATCAGTGAAGAGGTTTCATATGGCTACACCTTC. Protein: CAISEEVSYGYTF.

J is TRBJ1-1 and V is TRBV4-1; D not certain. The CDR3 spans 15 residues. V was cut by 0 bases and J by 5 bases, with 13 bases left in between. Germline CDR1 is MGHRA and CDR2 is YSYEKL. The CDR3 DNA sequence: TGCGCCAGCAGCCAAGATCGCAAGGGCGGAACTGAAGCTTTCTTT. This codes for CASSQDRKGGTEAFF.

This chain uses TRBV27 with TRBJ2-2, with TRBD1 matching over 7 bases. The length of the CDR3 is 16 residues. From germline, CDR1 is MNHEY and CDR2 SMNVEV (reference sequence). Unmatched junction bases numbered 11, after V lost 8 bases and J lost 2 bases. This CDR3 reads CASSSIRDSNTGELFF. CDR3 nucleotide sequence: TGTGCCAGCTCCTCAATCCGGGACAGCAACACCGGGGAGCTGTTTTTT.

The gene calls are TRBV5-4 and TRBJ1-6; D unresolved. Germline V gives CDR1 SGHNT, CDR2 YYREEE (reference sequence). CDR3 length: 16 amino acids. The ends were cut back, 1 base at V and 0 bases at J, with 8 bases in the middle. The CDR3 DNA reads as TGTGCCAGCAGCTTGATGGGGAGCTCCTATAATTCACCCCTCCACTTT. Amino acid sequence: CASSLMGSSYNSPLHF.

On this clone: Additional DNA sequences in this sample encode the identical CDR3. This chain joins TRBV29-1 and TRBJ1-1, with TRBD1 identical over 7 bases. The CDR3 runs to 13 residues. Trimming cost V 7 bases and J 1 base; bases outside gene matches: 6. The germline V gene has CDR1 SQVTM and CDR2 ANQGSEA. The CDR3 sequence: CSASGQRNTEAFF. The CDR3 region has the DNA TGCAGCGCCTCGGGACAGCGGAACACTGAAGCTTTCTTT. The full variable domain, rest sourced from reference TRBV29-1 and TRBJ1-1, is SAVISQKPSRDICQRGTSLTIQCQVDSQVTMMFWYRQQPGQSLTLIATANQGSEATYESGFVIDKFPISRPNLTFSTLTVSNMSPEDSSIYLCSASGQRNTEAFFGQGTRLTVV.

In nucleotides, the CDR3 is TGTGCCAGCAGTCCCCGGACAGGGGGCGACTATGGCTACACCTTC. It yields the protein CASSPRTGGDYGYTF. The chain carries TRBV6-5 and TRBJ1-2, with TRBD1 identical over 11 bases. V gave up 5 bases and J gave up 3 bases; unmatched junction bases: 5. This CDR3 has 15 residues. Germline lookup yields CDR1 MNHEY and CDR2 SVGAGI.

This clone was observed a few times. The chain carries TRBV29-1 and TRBJ1-1, with D perhaps TRBD1 (6 bases). From germline, CDR1 is SQVTM and CDR2 ANQGSEA. This CDR3 is 14 amino acids long. V lost 4 bases and J 0 bases, leaving 12 bases between the germline ends. The CDR3: CSVVHREMNTEAFF. CDR3 DNA: TGCAGCGTTGTGCACAGGGAGATGAACACTGAAGCTTTCTTT.

The chain is built from TRBV7-2 and TRBJ2-6; D remains unclear. Trimming took 1 base from V and 2 from J, leaving 6 bases between them. The V gene's germline CDR1 is SGHTA and CDR2 FQGNSA. This CDR3 is 15 amino acids long. CDR3 in DNA: TGTGCCAGCAGCTTAGTGGGGACTGGGGCCAACGTCCTGACTTTC. Translation gives CASSLVGTGANVLTF.

The rearrangement uses TRBV7-9 and TRBJ1-1; no reliable D call. The CDR3 loop spans 13 amino acids. V was clipped by 5 bases and J by 3 bases, with 10 bases between them. Germline V CDR1 and CDR2: SEHNR, FQNEAQ (reference sequence). The CDR3 DNA reads TGTGCCAGCAGCGAACAGCGGGACACTGAAGCTTTCTTT. Protein: CASSEQRDTEAFF.

This clone came up a few times. The rearrangement uses TRBV30 and TRBJ2-5; no firm D call. The germline V and J ends were trimmed by 2 bases and 5 bases, with 12 bases remaining between them. The V gene's germline CDR1 is GTSNPN and CDR2 SVGIG (reference sequence). The CDR3 runs to 13 residues. The CDR3 DNA reads TGTGCCTGGAGTCCGATGCTTACTGAGACCCAGTACTTC. Translation gives CAWSPMLTETQYF.

This clone was observed at least ten times. The chain links TRBV30 to TRBJ1-2; D gene unclear. Per germline, CDR1 GTSNPN and CDR2 SVGIG (reference sequence). The CDR3 is 10 residues long. CDR3 residues: CLVEGYGYTF. CDR3 nucleotides: TGTCTGGTGGAGGGTTATGGCTACACCTTC.

The genes are TRBV5-1 and TRBJ1-1; no clear D gene. Trimming pared 2 bases from V and 2 bases from J, leaving 10 bases between. In germline, CDR1 is SGHRS, CDR2 YFSETQ. The CDR3 covers 14 residues. The CDR3 loop reads CASSFWTGNTEAFF. As DNA, the CDR3 is TGCGCCAGCAGCTTCTGGACGGGCAACACTGAAGCTTTCTTT.

The CDR3 is CASSPLGKGRNNYGYTF. DNA of the CDR3: TGTGCCAGCAGCCCACTGGGCAAGGGGAGGAATAACTATGGCTACACCTTC. The chain carries TRBV11-2 and TRBJ1-2; the D gene is possibly TRBD1 (5 bases). Trimming removed 5 bases at V and 1 base at J, with 20 bases between. Germline CDR1 SGHAT, CDR2 FQNNGV. CDR3 length equals 17 residues.

Only a few counts were recorded for this clone. The chain recombines TRBV29-1 with TRBJ2-7, with 9 bases lining up with TRBD1. Germline lookup yields CDR1 SQVTM and CDR2 ANQGSEA. Trimming removed 6 bases from V and 6 bases from J; junction bases left unmatched: 6. There are 12 residues in the CDR3. This CDR3 reads CSVRDRVFEQYF. The CDR3 DNA reads as TGCAGCGTCCGGGACAGGGTCTTCGAGCAGTACTTC.

This clone showed up just a few times. The rearrangement uses TRBV6-5 and TRBJ2-5; 9 nucleotides match TRBD2. CDR1 and CDR2 from the germline V gene are MNHEY and SVGAGI. This CDR3 is 16 amino acids long. J gave up 3 bases and V 0 bases, and 5 bases lay outside the gene matches. DNA of the CDR3: TGTGCCAGCAGTTACTCAGCCGGGACTAGCAAAGAGACCCAGTACTTC. As protein: CASSYSAGTSKETQYF.

This sequence joins TRBV5-1 and TRBJ2-5; 10 bases are a match to TRBD2. Trimming at V came to 3 bases and at J to 5 bases, leaving 13 bases not matched to a gene. The length of the CDR3 is 17 residues. Germline values: CDR1 SGHRS, CDR2 YFSETQ. The CDR3, as DNA: TGCGCCAGCAGCTCCGACCCAGCGGGGGGGCCCTCCGAGACCCAGTACTTC. It is translated as CASSSDPAGGPSETQYF.

The chain carries TRBV4-1 and TRBJ1-2; D not certain. Trimming left V 5 bases short and J 8 bases short, with 15 bases between. This CDR3 has 13 residues. Germline V lookup: CDR1 MGHRA, CDR2 YSYEKL. The CDR3 sequence is CASSETPSRGYTF. CDR3 DNA sequence: TGCGCCAGCAGCGAAACCCCTTCTAGGGGCTACACCTTC.

V is TRBV6-5 and J is TRBJ1-2; 9 bases are a match to TRBD1. The CDR3 is made up of 14 amino acids. The V and J ends lost 6 bases and 6 bases, in that order; junction bases with no gene match: 8. Germline-derived CDR1 and CDR2 are MNHEY and SVGAGI. Written as DNA, the CDR3 is TGTGCCAGCAGCCGTGGACAGGGGAGAGATGGCTACACCTTC. Translation: CASSRGQGRDGYTF.